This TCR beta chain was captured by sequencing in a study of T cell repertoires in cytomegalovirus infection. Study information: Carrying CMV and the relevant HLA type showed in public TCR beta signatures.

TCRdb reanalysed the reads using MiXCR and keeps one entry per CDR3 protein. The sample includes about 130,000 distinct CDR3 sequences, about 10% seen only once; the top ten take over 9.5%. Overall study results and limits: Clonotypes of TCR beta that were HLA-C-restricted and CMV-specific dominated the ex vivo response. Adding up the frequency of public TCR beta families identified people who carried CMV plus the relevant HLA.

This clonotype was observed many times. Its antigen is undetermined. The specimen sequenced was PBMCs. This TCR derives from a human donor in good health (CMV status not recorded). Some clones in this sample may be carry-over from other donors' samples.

CDR3 sequence: CASSFLSGAGNTIYF. DNA for the CDR3: TGTGCCAGCAGCTTCTTATCCGGGGCTGGAAACACCATATATTTT. The chain joins TRBV28 to TRBJ1-3; D is unresolved. Trimming removed 6 bases at V and 2 bases at J, with 14 bases between. Per germline, CDR1 MDHEN and CDR2 SYDVKM. This CDR3 is 15 amino acids long.